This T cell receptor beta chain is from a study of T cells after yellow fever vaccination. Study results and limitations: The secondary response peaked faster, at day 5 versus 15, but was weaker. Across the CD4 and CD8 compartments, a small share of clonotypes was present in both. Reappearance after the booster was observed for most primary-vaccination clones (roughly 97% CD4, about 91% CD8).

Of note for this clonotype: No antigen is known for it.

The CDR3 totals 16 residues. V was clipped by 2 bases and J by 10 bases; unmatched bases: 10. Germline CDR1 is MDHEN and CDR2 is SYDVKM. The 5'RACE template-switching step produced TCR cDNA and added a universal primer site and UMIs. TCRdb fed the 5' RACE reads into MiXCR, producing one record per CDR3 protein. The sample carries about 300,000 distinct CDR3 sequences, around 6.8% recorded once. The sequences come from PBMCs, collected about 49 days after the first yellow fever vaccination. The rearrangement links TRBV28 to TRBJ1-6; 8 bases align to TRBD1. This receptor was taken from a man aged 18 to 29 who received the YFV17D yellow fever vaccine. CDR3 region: CASSLHTGTGRSPLHF. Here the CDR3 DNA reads TGTGCCAGCAGTTTACACACCGGGACAGGACGGTCACCCCTCCACTTT. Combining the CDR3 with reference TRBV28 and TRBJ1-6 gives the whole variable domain DVKVTQSSRYLVKRTGEKVFLECVQDMDHENMFWYRQDPGLGLRLIYFSYDVKMKEKGDIPEGYSVSREKKERFSLILESASTNQTSMYLCASSLHTGTGRSPLHFGNGTRLTVT.